This entry lists 7 T cell receptor beta chains sequenced from one sample in a study of blood T cell repertoires in COVID-19. Sequencing was performed with immunoSEQ multiplex PCR; in TCRdb, only in-frame clones are kept and a portion is missing. The table has a few hundred thousand clones, around nine tenths seen once. Source material: peripheral blood. These receptor sequences come from a woman between 70 and 85 years old with active or convalescent COVID-19.

The rearrangement links TRBV5-1 to TRBJ2-7; 7 positions match TRBD2. This CDR3 has 14 residues. Germline V gives CDR1 SGHRS, CDR2 YFSETQ. Trimming at V came to 5 bases and at J to 1 base, leaving 6 bases not matched to a gene. The CDR3 region has the DNA TGCGCCAGCAGTCGCTCGGGGGGTTCCTACGAGCAGTACTTC. Its translation is CASSRSGGSYEQYF.

The J gene is TRBJ1-3, the V gene TRBV5-5; D is ambiguous. Germline values: CDR1 SGHKS, CDR2 YYEKEE (reference sequence). V lost 4 bases and J 3 bases, leaving 11 bases between the germline ends. The CDR3 spans 14 residues. CDR3 DNA: TGTGCCAGCAGCCCGCGGGTCGGTGGAAACACCATATATTTT. Amino acid sequence: CASSPRVGGNTIYF.

The chain has TRBV10-2 and TRBJ1-3; D call uncertain. CDR1 is WSHSY and CDR2 is SAAADI in the germline V gene. The CDR3 sequence is 16 residues long. Between the trimmed V and J ends, which lost 0 bases and 2 bases, there was a span of 11 bases. CDR3 amino acids: CASSESMRATGNTIYF. The CDR3 nucleotides are TGCGCCAGCAGTGAGTCGATGCGGGCTACTGGAAACACCATATATTTT.

A few counts support this clone. The rearrangement joins TRBV6-1 to TRBJ1-2; D perhaps matches TRBD1 (6 bases). This CDR3 is 14 amino acids long. Germline assignment: CDR1 MNHNS and CDR2 SASEGT. Deletions cut 1 base from V and 8 bases from J, with 14 bases between. This chain's CDR3 is CASSEGGTGFGYTF. DNA of the CDR3: TGTGCCAGCAGTGAAGGGGGAACAGGGTTCGGCTACACCTTC.

In its sample, this clone was seen a few times. The J gene is TRBJ1-2, the V gene TRBV6-5, with 7 bases identical to TRBD1. Germline values: CDR1 MNHEY, CDR2 SVGAGI. This CDR3 is 14 amino acids long. V shed 7 bases, J shed 10 bases, and the junction held 15 bases outside the gene matches. Here the CDR3 DNA reads TGTGCCAGCACTCGAGATGACAGGGCCGGCGCCTACACCTTC. This translates into CASTRDDRAGAYTF.

The chain combines TRBV3-1 (or the pseudogene TRBV3-2) with TRBJ2-1; the D gene is possibly TRBD1 (5 bases). Germline CDR1 and CDR2: LGHDT and YNNKEL (reference sequence). The CDR3 totals 18 residues. Trimming shortened V by 0 bases and J by 5 bases, and 20 bases separated the two germline ends. The CDR3 is CASSQERREQVPNNEQFF. For the CDR3, the DNA is TGTGCCAGCAGCCAAGAGCGGCGCGAACAGGTCCCTAACAATGAGCAGTTCTTC.

This sequence joins TRBV6-4 and TRBJ2-5; 7 nucleotides agree with TRBD1. Germline V gives CDR1 MRHNA, CDR2 SNTAGT. Trimming removed 0 bases from V and 2 bases from J; junction bases left unmatched: 18. CDR3 length: 20 amino acids. This CDR3 is CASSDSRPRGRPMKQETQYF. In nucleotides, the CDR3 is TGTGCCAGCAGTGACTCTAGGCCAAGGGGGCGACCAATGAAGCAAGAGACCCAGTACTTC.